A single TCR beta chain is shown here with its context. Its specificity is not known. Germline loops: CDR1 SGDLS, CDR2 YYNGEE. Unmatched junction bases numbered 6, after V lost 4 bases and J lost 5 bases. This CDR3 contains 16 residues. This entry comes from a study of graft-versus-host responses after intestinal transplantation. Study-wide background: Transplant recipients had multivisceral, liver-intestinal, or isolated intestinal grafts. Anti-thymocyte globulin induction preceded roughly 3 years of tacrolimus and steroid maintenance in all recipients.

Assay: immunoSEQ multiplex PCR; the TCRdb copy retains only in-frame clones and omits some. The sample records about 38,000 clones, approximately 94% being singletons. Findings and limits, study-wide: Graft-donor T cell macrochimerism coincided with high graft-versus-host to host-versus-graft clonal ratios in allografts. GvH clones appeared in recipient marrow, some first in ileum or blood.

This material consisted of unstimulated CD4+ T cells sorted from spleen or lymph node cells, taken before transplant. The chain links TRBV9 to TRBJ2-3; 14 nucleotides align to TRBD2. This clonotype originated in a human donor who was the organ donor for an intestinal transplant. CDR3 nucleotide sequence: TGTGCCAGCAGCCCACCGACTAGCGGGGGGGGAGATACGCAGTATTTT. Translating gives CASSPPTSGGGDTQYF.